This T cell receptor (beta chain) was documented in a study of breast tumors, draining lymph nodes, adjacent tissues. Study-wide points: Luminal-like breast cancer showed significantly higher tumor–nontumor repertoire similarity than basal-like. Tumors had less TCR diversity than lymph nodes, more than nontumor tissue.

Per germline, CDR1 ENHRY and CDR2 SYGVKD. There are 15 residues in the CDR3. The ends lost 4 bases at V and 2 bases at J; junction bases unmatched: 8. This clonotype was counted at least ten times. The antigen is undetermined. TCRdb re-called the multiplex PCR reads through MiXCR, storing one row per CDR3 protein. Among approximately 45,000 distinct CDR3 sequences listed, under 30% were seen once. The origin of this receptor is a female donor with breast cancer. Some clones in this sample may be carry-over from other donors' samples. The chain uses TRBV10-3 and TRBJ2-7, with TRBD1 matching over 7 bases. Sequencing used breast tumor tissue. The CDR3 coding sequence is TGTGCCATCAGTGGGACAGGCCGTCCCACCTACGAGCAGTACTTC. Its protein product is CAISGTGRPTYEQYF.